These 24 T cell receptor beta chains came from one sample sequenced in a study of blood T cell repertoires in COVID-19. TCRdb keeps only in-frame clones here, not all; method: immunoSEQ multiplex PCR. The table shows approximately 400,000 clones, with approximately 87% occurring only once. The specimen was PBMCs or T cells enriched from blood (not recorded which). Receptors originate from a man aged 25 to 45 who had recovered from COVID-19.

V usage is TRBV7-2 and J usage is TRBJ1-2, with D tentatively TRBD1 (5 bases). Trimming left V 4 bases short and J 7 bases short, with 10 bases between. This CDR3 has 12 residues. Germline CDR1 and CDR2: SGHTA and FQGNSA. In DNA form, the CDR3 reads TGTGCCAGCAGCTCAGGGTTAATTGGCTACACCTTC. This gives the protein CASSSGLIGYTF.

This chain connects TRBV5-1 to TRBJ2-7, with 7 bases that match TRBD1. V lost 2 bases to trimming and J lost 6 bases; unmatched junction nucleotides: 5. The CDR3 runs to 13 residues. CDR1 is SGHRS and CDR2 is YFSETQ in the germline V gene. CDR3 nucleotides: TGCGCCAGCAGCTTAGGACAGGAGTTCGAGCAGTACTTC. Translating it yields CASSLGQEFEQYF.

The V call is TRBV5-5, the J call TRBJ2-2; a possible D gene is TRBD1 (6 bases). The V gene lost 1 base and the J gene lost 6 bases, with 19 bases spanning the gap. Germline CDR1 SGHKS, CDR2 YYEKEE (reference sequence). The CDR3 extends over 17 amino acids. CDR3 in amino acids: CASSLQVLGHGPGELFF. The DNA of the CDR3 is TGTGCCAGCAGCTTGCAGGTCCTGGGACACGGGCCCGGGGAGCTGTTTTTT.

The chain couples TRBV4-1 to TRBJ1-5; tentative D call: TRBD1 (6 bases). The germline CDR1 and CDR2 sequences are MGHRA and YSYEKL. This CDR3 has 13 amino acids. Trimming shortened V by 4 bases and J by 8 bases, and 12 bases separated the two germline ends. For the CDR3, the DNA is TGCGCCAGCAGCCTCGGGACACAGGAGCCCCAGCATTTT. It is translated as CASSLGTQEPQHF.

The CDR3 DNA follows: TGTGCCAGCAGCCTTCGACAGGGTCATCAGCCCCAGCATTTT. This gives the protein CASSLRQGHQPQHF. The chain couples TRBV7-6 to TRBJ1-5; TRBD1 matches at 7 bases. The V and J ends lost 5 bases and 5 bases, in that order; junction bases with no gene match: 6. The CDR3 covers 14 residues. Germline CDR1 SGHVS, CDR2 FNYEAQ.

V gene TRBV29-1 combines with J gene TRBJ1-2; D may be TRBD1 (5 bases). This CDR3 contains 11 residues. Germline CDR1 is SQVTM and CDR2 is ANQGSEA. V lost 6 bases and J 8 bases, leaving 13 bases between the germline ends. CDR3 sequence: CSVTALGGYTF. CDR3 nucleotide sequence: TGCAGCGTGACAGCGTTGGGGGGCTACACCTTC.

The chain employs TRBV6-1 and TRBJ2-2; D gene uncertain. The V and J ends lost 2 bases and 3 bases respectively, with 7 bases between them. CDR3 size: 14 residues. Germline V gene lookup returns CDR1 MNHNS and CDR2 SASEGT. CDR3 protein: CASSEFRHTGELFF. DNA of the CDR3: TGTGCCAGCAGTGAATTCAGGCACACCGGGGAGCTGTTTTTT.

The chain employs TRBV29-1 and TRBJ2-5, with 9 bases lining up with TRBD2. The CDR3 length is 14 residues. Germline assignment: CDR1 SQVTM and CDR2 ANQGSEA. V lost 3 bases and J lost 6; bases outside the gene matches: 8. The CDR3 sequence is CSVDSAGGRKTQYF. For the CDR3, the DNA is TGCAGCGTTGACTCGGCGGGGGGGCGGAAGACCCAGTACTTC.

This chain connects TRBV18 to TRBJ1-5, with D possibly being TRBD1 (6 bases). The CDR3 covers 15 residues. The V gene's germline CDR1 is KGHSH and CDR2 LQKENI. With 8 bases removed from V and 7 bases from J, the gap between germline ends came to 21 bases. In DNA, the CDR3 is TGTGCCAGCGCGAAAATACAGGGACGTGGGCAGCCCCAGCATTTT. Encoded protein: CASAKIQGRGQPQHF.

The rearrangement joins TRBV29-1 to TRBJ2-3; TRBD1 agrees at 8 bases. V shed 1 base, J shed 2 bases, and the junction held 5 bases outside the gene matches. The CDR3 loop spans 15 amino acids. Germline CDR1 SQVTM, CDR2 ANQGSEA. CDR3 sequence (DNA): TGCAGCGTTGAAGTGGCAGGGGGCTTCACAGATACGCAGTATTTT. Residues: CSVEVAGGFTDTQYF.

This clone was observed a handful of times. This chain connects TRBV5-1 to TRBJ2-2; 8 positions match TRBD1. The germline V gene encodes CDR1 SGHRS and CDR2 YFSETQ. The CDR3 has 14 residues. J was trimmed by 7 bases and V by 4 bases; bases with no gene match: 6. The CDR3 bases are TGCGCCAGCAGCCCCGACAGGGGAGGCGGGGAGCTGTTTTTT. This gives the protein CASSPDRGGGELFF.

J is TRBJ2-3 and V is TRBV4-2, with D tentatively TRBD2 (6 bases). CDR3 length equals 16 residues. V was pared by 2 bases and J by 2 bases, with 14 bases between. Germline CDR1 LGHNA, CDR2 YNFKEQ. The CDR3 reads CASSQRPSDATDTQYF. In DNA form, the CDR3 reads TGTGCCAGCAGCCAAAGGCCTAGCGACGCCACAGATACGCAGTATTTT.

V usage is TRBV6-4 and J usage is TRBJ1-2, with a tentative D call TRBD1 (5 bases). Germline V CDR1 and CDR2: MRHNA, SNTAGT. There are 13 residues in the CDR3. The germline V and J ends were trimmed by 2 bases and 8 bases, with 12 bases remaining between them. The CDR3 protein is CASSDRAGRGYTF. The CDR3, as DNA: TGTGCCAGCAGTGACAGGGCAGGGCGCGGCTACACCTTC.

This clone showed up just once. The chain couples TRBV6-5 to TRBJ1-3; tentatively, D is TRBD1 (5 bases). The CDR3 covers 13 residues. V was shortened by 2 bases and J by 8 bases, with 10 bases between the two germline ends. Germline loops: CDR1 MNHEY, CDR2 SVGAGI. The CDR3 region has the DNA TGTGCCAGCAGTTACGGGGCGATAGACACCATATATTTT. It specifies CASSYGAIDTIYF.

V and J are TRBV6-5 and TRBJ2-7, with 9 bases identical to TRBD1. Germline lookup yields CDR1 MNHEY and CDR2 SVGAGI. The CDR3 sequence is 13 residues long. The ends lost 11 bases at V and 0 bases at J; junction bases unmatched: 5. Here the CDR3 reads CAPWTGDSYEQYF. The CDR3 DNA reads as TGTGCCCCCTGGACAGGGGACTCCTACGAGCAGTACTTC.

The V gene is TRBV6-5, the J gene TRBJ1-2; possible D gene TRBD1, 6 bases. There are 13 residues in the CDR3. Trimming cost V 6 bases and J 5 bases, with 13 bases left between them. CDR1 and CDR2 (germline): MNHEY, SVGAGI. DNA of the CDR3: TGTGCCAGCAGACAACAGGGACGTTATGGCTACACCTTC. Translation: CASRQQGRYGYTF.

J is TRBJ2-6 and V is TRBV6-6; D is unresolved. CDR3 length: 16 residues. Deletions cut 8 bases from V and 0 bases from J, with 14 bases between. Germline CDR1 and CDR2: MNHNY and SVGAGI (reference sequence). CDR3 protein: CASLYTGPSGANVLTF. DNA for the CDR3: TGTGCCAGCCTATATACTGGTCCCTCTGGGGCCAACGTCCTGACTTTC.

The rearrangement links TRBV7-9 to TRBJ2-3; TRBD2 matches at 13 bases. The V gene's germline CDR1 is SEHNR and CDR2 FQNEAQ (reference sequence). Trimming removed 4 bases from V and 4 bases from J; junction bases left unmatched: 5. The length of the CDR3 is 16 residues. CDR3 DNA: TGTGCCAGCAGCTCCGGACTAGCGGGGGTGTCAGATACGCAGTATTTT. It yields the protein CASSSGLAGVSDTQYF.

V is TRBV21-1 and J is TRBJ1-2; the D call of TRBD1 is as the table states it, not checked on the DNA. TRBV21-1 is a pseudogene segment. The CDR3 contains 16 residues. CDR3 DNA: TGTGCCAGCAGCCCACGGACAGGGAGGGGTTTGGCTGGCTACACCTTC. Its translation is CASSPRTGRGLAGYTF.

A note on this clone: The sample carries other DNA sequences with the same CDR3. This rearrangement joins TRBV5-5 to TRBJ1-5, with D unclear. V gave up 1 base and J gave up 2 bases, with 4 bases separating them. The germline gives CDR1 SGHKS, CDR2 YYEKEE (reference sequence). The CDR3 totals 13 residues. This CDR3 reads CASSLYGNQPQHF. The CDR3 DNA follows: TGTGCCAGCAGCTTGTATGGCAATCAGCCCCAGCATTTT.

CDR3 in amino acids: CASSVGGSYNEQFF. As DNA, the CDR3 is TGTGCCAGCAGCGTCGGGGGCTCCTACAATGAGCAGTTCTTC. The V call is TRBV11-3, the J call TRBJ2-1, with D maybe TRBD2 (6 bases). Germline CDR1 SGHNT, CDR2 YENEEA. Between the trimmed V and J ends, which lost 5 bases and 0 bases, there was a span of 8 bases. The CDR3 runs to 14 residues.

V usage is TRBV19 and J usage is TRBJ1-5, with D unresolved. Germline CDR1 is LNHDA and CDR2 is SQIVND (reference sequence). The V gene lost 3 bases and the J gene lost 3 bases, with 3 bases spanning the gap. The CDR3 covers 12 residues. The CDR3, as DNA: TGTGCCAGTAGTATCATCAATCAGCCCCAGCATTTT. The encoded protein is CASSIINQPQHF.

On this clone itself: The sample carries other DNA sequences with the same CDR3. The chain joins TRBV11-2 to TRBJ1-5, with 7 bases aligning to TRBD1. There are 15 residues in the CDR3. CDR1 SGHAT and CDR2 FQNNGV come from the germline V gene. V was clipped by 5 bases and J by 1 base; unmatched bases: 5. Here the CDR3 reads CASSLRTGSNQPQHF. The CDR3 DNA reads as TGTGCCAGCAGCCTGAGGACAGGAAGCAATCAGCCCCAGCATTTT. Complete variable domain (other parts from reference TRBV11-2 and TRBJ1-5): EAGVAQSPRYKIIEKRQSVAFWCNPISGHATLYWYQQILGQGPKLLIQFQNNGVVDDSQLPKDRFSAERLKGVDSTLKIQPAKLEDSAVYLCASSLRTGSNQPQHFGDGTRLSIL.

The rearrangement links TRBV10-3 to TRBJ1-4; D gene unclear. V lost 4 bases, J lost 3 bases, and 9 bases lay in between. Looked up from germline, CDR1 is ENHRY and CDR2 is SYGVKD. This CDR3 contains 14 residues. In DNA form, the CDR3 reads TGTGCCATCAGTGCCCAACGGGCTAATGAAAAACTGTTTTTT. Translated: CAISAQRANEKLFF.